A single sample gave rise to the 31 T cell receptor beta chains below, sequenced in a study of control samples from healthy donors and cancer patients. The protocol was immunoSEQ multiplex PCR, while the TCRdb copy is restricted to in-frame clones and leaves out a portion. The sample contains around 150,000 clones, approximately 90% of which appear only once. Sample: blood. The receptors stem from a young man in good health.

CDR3 nucleotide sequence: TGTGCCAGCAGCCCAGCGGTGAGCCTAGGGCCCGGCTACACCTTC. It encodes CASSPAVSLGPGYTF. V usage is TRBV9 and J usage is TRBJ1-2; no definite D call. Looked up from germline, CDR1 is SGDLS and CDR2 is YYNGEE. V lost 4 bases and J 8 bases, leaving 21 bases between the germline ends. This CDR3 spans 15 amino acids.

The chain carries TRBV14 and TRBJ2-1; the D is unclear. The CDR3 length is 17 residues. Trimming pared 2 bases from V and 2 bases from J, leaving 16 bases between. Germline values: CDR1 SGHDN, CDR2 FVKESK. The CDR3 DNA is TGTGCCAGCAGCCAACGAACGCCGCTTGGGACCTACAATGAGCAGTTCTTC. Its protein product is CASSQRTPLGTYNEQFF.

This clone was found a few times. This sequence joins TRBV7-9 and TRBJ1-4, with D maybe TRBD1 (6 bases). CDR3 length: 15 amino acids. Trimming removed 8 bases from V and 5 bases from J, with 18 bases in between. From germline, CDR1 is SEHNR and CDR2 FQNEAQ (reference sequence). The CDR3 loop reads CASAAMGGRNEKLFF. Written as DNA, the CDR3 is TGTGCCAGCGCTGCCATGGGGGGCCGGAATGAAAAACTGTTTTTT.

The chain employs TRBV7-2 and TRBJ2-2; 8 nucleotides agree with TRBD2. The CDR3 is 16 amino acids. After removal of 5 bases from V and 0 bases from J, the junction contained 5 bases not matched to a gene. Germline loops: CDR1 SGHTA, CDR2 FQGNSA. CDR3 sequence: CASSQVAGSNTGELFF. CDR3 DNA sequence: TGTGCCAGCAGCCAGGTAGCGGGATCGAACACCGGGGAGCTGTTTTTT.

This clone appeared once. The chain combines TRBV2 with TRBJ1-1; 7 bases line up with TRBD1. The trim removed 1 base at V and 11 bases at J, leaving 10 bases unmatched. The CDR3 spans 14 residues. Germline loops: CDR1 SNHLY, CDR2 FYNNEI. The CDR3, as DNA: TGTGCCAGCAGTGAAGGGGGGACAGCCGTTTCGGCTTTCTTT. Protein product: CASSEGGTAVSAFF.

This rearrangement joins TRBV19 to TRBJ1-3; D is uncertain. Germline CDR1 LNHDA, CDR2 SQIVND (reference sequence). Trimming pared 5 bases from V and 0 bases from J, leaving 8 bases between. The CDR3 is 14 amino acids. This CDR3 reads CASSPEISGNTIYF. CDR3 in DNA: TGTGCCAGTAGTCCTGAGATCTCTGGAAACACCATATATTTT.

J is TRBJ2-7 and V is TRBV6-5, with D possibly being TRBD2 (5 bases). This CDR3 spans 13 amino acids. Germline CDR1 MNHEY, CDR2 SVGAGI. With 7 bases removed from V and 2 bases from J, the gap between germline ends came to 12 bases. The CDR3 sequence is CASKLAPAYEQYF. In DNA form, the CDR3 reads TGTGCCAGCAAGCTAGCCCCCGCCTACGAGCAGTACTTC.

This clone was counted a few times. The chain joins TRBV6-1 to TRBJ1-3; possible D gene TRBD1, 6 bases. Per the germline V gene, CDR1 is MNHNS and CDR2 is SASEGT. With 1 base removed from V and 7 bases from J, the gap between germline ends came to 20 bases. The CDR3 is made up of 17 amino acids. DNA for the CDR3: TGTGCCAGCAGTGAAGTAGGACAGTCTCTGAGGAGGAACACCATATATTTT. Its protein product is CASSEVGQSLRRNTIYF.

This rearrangement joins TRBV19 to TRBJ2-2; 7 positions match TRBD1. V was clipped by 5 bases and J by 2 bases; unmatched bases: 5. From germline, CDR1 is LNHDA and CDR2 SQIVND (reference sequence). The CDR3 covers 15 residues. Here the CDR3 DNA reads TGTGCCAGTAGTGCCCGACAGGGTAACACCGGGGAGCTGTTTTTT. The encoded protein is CASSARQGNTGELFF. Supplemented by reference TRBV19 and TRBJ2-2, the full variable domain reads DGGITQSPKYLFRKEGQNVTLSCEQNLNHDAMYWYRQDPGQGLRLIYYSQIVNDFQKGDIAEGYSVSREKKESFPLTVTSAQKNPTAFYLCASSARQGNTGELFFGEGSRLTVL.

J is TRBJ2-7 and V is TRBV5-4; 13 nucleotides line up with TRBD2. V was pared by 5 bases and J by 2 bases, with 10 bases of the junction left unmatched. The CDR3 totals 17 residues. The V gene's germline CDR1 is SGHNT and CDR2 YYREEE (reference sequence). CDR3 nucleotide sequence: TGTGCCAGCAGTCCAGGACTAGCGGGAGCCCTTACCTACGAGCAGTACTTC. As protein: CASSPGLAGALTYEQYF. The entire variable domain, with the rest obtained from reference TRBV5-4 and TRBJ2-7, is as follows: ETGVTQSPTHLIKTRGQQVTLRCSSQSGHNTVSWYQQALGQGPQFIFQYYREEENGRGNFPPRFSGLQFPNYSSELNVNALELDDSALYLCASSPGLAGALTYEQYFGPGTRLTVT.

This sequence joins TRBV7-9 and TRBJ1-5, with D unclear. V lost 1 base, J lost 9 bases, and 16 bases lay in between. The CDR3 has 15 residues. Germline values: CDR1 SEHNR, CDR2 FQNEAQ (reference sequence). The CDR3 coding sequence is TGTGCCAGCAGCTTAGATAGGACCGGGATTTCGCCCCAGCATTTT. Translated, it gives CASSLDRTGISPQHF.

The chain carries TRBV7-9 and TRBJ1-4, with TRBD1 as a possible D gene (6 bases). CDR1 and CDR2 from the germline V gene are SEHNR and FQNEAQ (reference sequence). Trimming pared 4 bases from V and 8 bases from J, leaving 14 bases between. The CDR3 is 14 residues long. The CDR3 spells CASSSEKGGEKLFF. DNA for the CDR3: TGTGCCAGCAGCTCGGAGAAGGGGGGAGAAAAACTGTTTTTT.

The genes are TRBV23-1 and TRBJ1-1; D is perhaps TRBD1 (5 bases). TRBV23-1 has ORF status, its function being uncertain. This CDR3 is built from 14 residues. V was pared by 2 bases and J by 3 bases, with 10 bases between. The CDR3 is CASSQPKGDTEAFF. The CDR3 DNA reads TGCGCCAGCAGTCAACCAAAAGGGGACACTGAAGCTTTCTTT.

In its sample, this clone was seen a few times. V usage is TRBV5-1 and J usage is TRBJ1-3, with D possibly TRBD1 on 6 matching bases. The CDR3 totals 15 residues. Looked up from germline, CDR1 is SGHRS and CDR2 is YFSETQ. V was clipped by 6 bases and J by 4 bases, with 17 bases between them. The CDR3 here is CASNIAPGAGNTIYF. DNA of the CDR3: TGCGCCAGCAACATTGCCCCGGGGGCCGGAAACACCATATATTTT.

The V and J genes are TRBV28 and TRBJ1-5, with D unresolved. This CDR3 is 12 amino acids long. Germline V gene data show CDR1 as MDHEN and CDR2 as SYDVKM. Trimming pared 7 bases from V and 5 bases from J, leaving 9 bases between. The chain's CDR3 is CASTLADQPQHF. The CDR3 bases are TGTGCCAGCACCCTAGCGGATCAGCCCCAGCATTTT.

The chain recombines TRBV5-1 with TRBJ2-1; D might be TRBD2 (6 bases). CDR3 length: 15 residues. Per germline, CDR1 SGHRS and CDR2 YFSETQ. Trimming pared 0 bases from V and 5 bases from J, leaving 12 bases between. The CDR3 sequence: CASSLDGRGDNEQFF. The CDR3 DNA sequence: TGCGCCAGCAGCTTGGACGGGCGGGGCGACAATGAGCAGTTCTTC. The whole variable domain, filled in from reference TRBV5-1 and TRBJ2-1, reads KAGVTQTPRYLIKTRGQQVTLSCSPISGHRSVSWYQQTPGQGLQFLFEYFSETQRNKGNFPGRFSGRQFSNSRSEMNVSTLELGDSALYLCASSLDGRGDNEQFFGPGTRLTVL.

The V gene is TRBV6-1, the J gene TRBJ2-3, with a weak D call TRBD1 (5 bases). The CDR3 is made up of 13 amino acids. Germline lookup yields CDR1 MNHNS and CDR2 SASEGT. Trimming cost V 3 bases and J 10 bases, with 14 bases left between them. The CDR3 loop reads CASSEPQGPPQYF. The CDR3 DNA follows: TGTGCCAGCAGTGAGCCTCAGGGCCCGCCGCAGTATTTT.

J is TRBJ2-1 and V is TRBV11-2, with D uncertain. CDR1 and CDR2 (germline): SGHAT, FQNNGV. The CDR3 runs to 16 residues. V shed 0 bases and J shed 7 bases, with 16 bases lying between them. The CDR3 protein is CASSLDLAPPTNEQFF. For the CDR3, the DNA is TGTGCCAGCAGCTTAGATCTTGCTCCCCCGACGAATGAGCAGTTCTTC.

The gene calls are TRBV14 and TRBJ2-3; 16 bases line up with TRBD2. Germline V gene data show CDR1 as SGHDN and CDR2 as FVKESK. The CDR3 length is 19 residues. Germline trimming cut 3 bases from V and 4 bases from J; bases unmatched to any gene: 10. CDR3 sequence: CASSQKRPGLAGGADTQYF. The CDR3 DNA follows: TGTGCCAGCAGCCAGAAGAGGCCGGGACTAGCGGGAGGGGCAGATACGCAGTATTTT.

The gene calls are TRBV15 and TRBJ1-4; D is ambiguous. Deletions cut 5 bases from V and 7 bases from J, with 17 bases between. This CDR3 spans 15 amino acids. Germline V gives CDR1 LNHNV, CDR2 YYDKDF (reference sequence). CDR3 sequence: CATSSERGFSEKLFF. Written as DNA, the CDR3 is TGTGCCACCAGCTCAGAGAGAGGGTTTAGTGAAAAACTGTTTTTT.

J is TRBJ1-2 and V is TRBV4-1; D possibly corresponds to TRBD1 (6 bases). Per germline, CDR1 MGHRA and CDR2 YSYEKL. V lost 3 bases and J lost 3, with 20 bases in between. This CDR3 region has 17 residues. In nucleotides, the CDR3 is TGCGCCAGCAGCCAGTTGGGGACCAGGGGAAATGACTATGGCTACACCTTC. Translated, it gives CASSQLGTRGNDYGYTF.

The CDR3 protein is CASSKFLPGQGWNQPQHF. In DNA, the CDR3 is TGTGCCAGCAGTAAATTTCTACCGGGACAGGGTTGGAATCAGCCCCAGCATTTT. The J gene is TRBJ1-5, the V gene TRBV6-2 or TRBV6-3, with 9 bases that match TRBD1. Trimming took 5 bases from V and 4 from J; bases not matched to a gene: 15. The CDR3 loop spans 18 amino acids. From germline, CDR1 is MNHEY and CDR2 SVGEGT.

The chain couples TRBV11-2 to TRBJ2-7; 7 bases are a match to TRBD2. With 2 bases clipped from V and 2 bases from J, the junction kept 3 bases outside the gene matches. CDR3 length: 14 amino acids. Germline CDR1 and CDR2: SGHAT and FQNNGV. The CDR3 DNA is TGTGCCAGCAGCTTATCGCTAGCGGCCTACGAGCAGTACTTC. Translation gives CASSLSLAAYEQYF.

The genes are TRBV14 and TRBJ1-4, with D unresolved. The V end lost 4 bases, the J end lost 3 bases, and 6 bases lay between the germline ends. The CDR3 covers 13 residues. CDR1 and CDR2 from the germline V gene are SGHDN and FVKESK. CDR3 amino acids: CASSRAPNEKLFF. The CDR3 DNA reads as TGTGCCAGCAGCCGGGCCCCTAATGAAAAACTGTTTTTT.

This clone was detected only once. V usage is TRBV28 and J usage is TRBJ2-3; 7 bases align to TRBD1. The J segment lost 5 bases and the V segment lost 5 bases, leaving 13 bases of the junction unmatched. Germline CDR1 MDHEN, CDR2 SYDVKM. This CDR3 is built from 16 residues. The CDR3 nucleotides are TGTGCCAGCAGTCACACGGACAGGCTAGGTTTAGATACGCAGTATTTT. Translated, it gives CASSHTDRLGLDTQYF. The full variable domain, with the rest looked up from reference TRBV28 and TRBJ2-3, is DVKVTQSSRYLVKRTGEKVFLECVQDMDHENMFWYRQDPGLGLRLIYFSYDVKMKEKGDIPEGYSVSREKKERFSLILESASTNQTSMYLCASSHTDRLGLDTQYFGPGTRLTVL.

This clone was seen a single time. This chain connects TRBV14 to TRBJ2-3; the D gene is possibly TRBD1 (5 bases). Trimming pared 3 bases from V and 0 bases from J, leaving 16 bases between. Per the germline V gene, CDR1 is SGHDN and CDR2 is FVKESK. CDR3 length: 17 amino acids. The CDR3 is CASSHHRRQTSTDTQYF. Here the CDR3 DNA reads TGTGCCAGCAGCCATCACAGGAGACAAACTAGCACAGATACGCAGTATTTT.

This clone was recorded once. An end of the junction differs from the germline gene, which may be a read error. The chain has TRBV6-4 and TRBJ2-5; D uncertain. The CDR3 is 9 residues long. Germline V gives CDR1 MRHNA, CDR2 SNTAGT. CDR3 nucleotide sequence: TGTGCCAGCAGTGACTTCCAAGACTTC. Translated, it gives CASSDFQDF.

In its sample, this clone was seen once. This chain uses TRBV5-4 with TRBJ1-2, with TRBD1 matching 7 bases. Germline-derived CDR1 and CDR2 are SGHNT and YYREEE (reference sequence). V was pared by 4 bases and J by 3 bases, with 9 bases of the junction left unmatched. This CDR3 has 15 amino acids. The CDR3 DNA reads as TGTGCCAGCAGCCAGGGAAGGGGGCAGCACTATGGCTACACCTTC. Encoded protein: CASSQGRGQHYGYTF.

This sequence joins TRBV30 and TRBJ2-7, with 7 bases identical to TRBD1. V was pared by 5 bases and J by 5 bases, with 6 bases of the junction left unmatched. The CDR3 runs 12 residues. Germline CDR1 reads GTSNPN; CDR2 reads SVGIG (reference sequence). The CDR3 sequence: CAWAQGNHEQYF. The CDR3 DNA reads TGTGCCTGGGCACAGGGGAACCACGAGCAGTACTTC.

This chain connects TRBV9 to TRBJ2-7; TRBD2 might be the D (5 bases). The germline CDR1 and CDR2 sequences are SGDLS and YYNGEE. The CDR3 contains 14 residues. V lost 2 bases to trimming and J lost 4 bases, with 13 bases between them. CDR3 in DNA: TGTGCCAGCAGCGTTCAGACCTCGGGATACGAGCAGTACTTC. Translated, it gives CASSVQTSGYEQYF.

The chain recombines TRBV2 with TRBJ1-5; a weak D match, TRBD1 (5 bases). Germline V gene data show CDR1 as SNHLY and CDR2 as FYNNEI. The ends were cut back, 4 bases at V and 4 bases at J, with 17 bases in the middle. The CDR3 covers 16 residues. The DNA for the CDR3 is TGTGCCAGCAGTGCGCCCCCGGGACCGCTAAATCAGCCCCAGCATTTT. Its protein is CASSAPPGPLNQPQHF.